These 28 T cell receptor beta chains share one sample of origin, sequenced in a study of T cell repertoires in cytomegalovirus infection. Antigens for these TCRs are unknown. TCRdb redid the calling of the reads with MiXCR, one entry per CDR3 protein. This sample yields 550,000 to 850,000 distinct CDR3 sequences, of which approximately 33% are seen a single time; around a sixth belongs to the top ten. The sample here was cultured PBMCs, taken from culture after CMV antigen stimulation. These receptors came from a human donor in good health (CMV status not recorded). Some clones in this sample may be carry-over from other donors' samples.

This clonotype was counted between two and nine times. V gene TRBV6-1 combines with J gene TRBJ1-5, with D unresolved. The CDR3 covers 15 residues. The germline V gene has CDR1 MNHNS and CDR2 SASEGT. V was pared by 0 bases and J by 7 bases, with 13 bases between. Here the CDR3 DNA reads TGTGCCAGCAGTGAAGCGTACAACCGAAGACAGCCCCAGCATTTT. Its protein is CASSEAYNRRQPQHF.

This clonotype was counted at least ten times. J is TRBJ2-6 and V is TRBV7-2; D call uncertain. The CDR3 covers 15 residues. The V gene lost 1 base and the J gene lost 0 bases, with 4 bases spanning the gap. CDR1 and CDR2 from the germline V gene are SGHTA and FQGNSA. DNA for the CDR3: TGTGCCAGCAGCTTAGGGGGCTCTGGGGCCAACGTCCTGACTTTC. Its translation is CASSLGGSGANVLTF.

This clonotype came up a few times. The chain links TRBV2 to TRBJ1-1; D not resolved. Germline values: CDR1 SNHLY, CDR2 FYNNEI. The germline V and J ends were trimmed by 3 bases and 2 bases, with 10 bases remaining between them. The CDR3 runs 14 residues. This chain's CDR3 is CASSDRSANTEAFF. CDR3 sequence (DNA): TGTGCCAGCAGTGACAGATCGGCCAACACTGAAGCTTTCTTT.

The chain recombines TRBV5-1 with TRBJ2-5, with a tentative D call TRBD2 (5 bases). The CDR3 length is 16 residues. The germline V and J ends were trimmed by 1 base and 1 base, with 14 bases remaining between them. Germline V lookup: CDR1 SGHRS, CDR2 YFSETQ. CDR3 residues: CASSLWSGYSQETQYF. The CDR3 bases are TGCGCCAGCAGCTTGTGGTCGGGGTATAGCCAAGAGACCCAGTACTTC. Drawing the rest from reference TRBV5-1 and TRBJ2-5, the complete variable domain is KAGVTQTPRYLIKTRGQQVTLSCSPISGHRSVSWYQQTPGQGLQFLFEYFSETQRNKGNFPGRFSGRQFSNSRSEMNVSTLELGDSALYLCASSLWSGYSQETQYFGPGTRLLVL.

The rearrangement links TRBV20-1 to TRBJ1-1; maybe TRBD1 (5 bases). The CDR3 has 15 amino acids. The V end was cut by 3 bases, the J end by 6 bases, with 20 bases between. Germline V gene data show CDR1 as DFQATT and CDR2 as SNEGSKA (reference sequence). The CDR3 coding sequence is TGCAGTGCTAGTCCGGGGGGGAGGACGTCTGCTGAAGCTTTCTTT. Translation: CSASPGGRTSAEAFF.

This clonotype was detected ten times or more. This chain uses TRBV2 with TRBJ2-3; either TRBD1 or TRBD2 may fit D (6 bases each). The CDR3 contains 14 residues. The V and J ends lost 3 bases and 4 bases respectively, with 11 bases between them. The germline V gene encodes CDR1 SNHLY and CDR2 FYNNEI. The CDR3 DNA follows: TGTGCCAGCAGTGACAACAGGGACTCAGATACGCAGTATTTT. Translation gives CASSDNRDSDTQYF.

This clonotype was seen only a few times. The chain has TRBV4-1 and TRBJ2-1; 10 bases are a match to TRBD2. V lost 0 bases to trimming and J lost 3 bases; unmatched junction nucleotides: 2. Germline loops: CDR1 MGHRA, CDR2 YSYEKL. The CDR3 has 16 amino acids. The CDR3 DNA reads TGCGCCAGCAGCCAAGACAGGACTAGCGGCTACAATGAGCAGTTCTTC. This gives the protein CASSQDRTSGYNEQFF.

V gene TRBV7-2 combines with J gene TRBJ2-1, with D perhaps assigned TRBD1 or TRBD2 (5 bases each). The germline V and J ends were trimmed by 5 bases and 0 bases, with 17 bases remaining between them. Per germline, CDR1 SGHTA and CDR2 FQGNSA. The CDR3 spans 17 residues. The CDR3 sequence is CASSTSIVGVSYNEQFF. The CDR3, as DNA: TGTGCCAGCAGCACTAGTATCGTGGGGGTCTCCTACAATGAGCAGTTCTTC.

This chain uses TRBV10-3 with TRBJ2-7; D not certain. The germline V gene encodes CDR1 ENHRY and CDR2 SYGVKD. The CDR3 consists of 12 residues. Trimming cost V 6 bases and J 5 bases, with 11 bases left between them. The CDR3 loop reads CAIRNNQDEQYF. The CDR3, as DNA: TGTGCCATCAGGAACAATCAGGACGAGCAGTACTTC.

This clonotype came up a few times. The chain employs TRBV7-8 and TRBJ2-7; 9 positions agree with TRBD1. J gave up 6 bases and V 1 base, and 16 bases lay outside the gene matches. Germline CDR1 reads SGHVS; CDR2 reads FQNEAQ. This CDR3 region has 18 residues. CDR3 sequence reads: CASSLGTGVGGGFAEQYF. CDR3 nucleotides: TGTGCCAGCAGCTTAGGGACAGGGGTAGGAGGGGGGTTTGCCGAGCAGTACTTC.

The chain carries TRBV20-1 and TRBJ1-2; tentatively, D is TRBD1 (5 bases). The V end lost 3 bases, the J end lost 7 bases, and 21 bases lay between the germline ends. Germline loops: CDR1 DFQATT, CDR2 SNEGSKA (reference sequence). The CDR3 length is 15 residues. The CDR3 here is CSASRGNFGAGGYTF. The CDR3 coding sequence is TGCAGTGCTAGCCGGGGCAATTTCGGGGCTGGTGGCTACACCTTC.

V usage is TRBV6-1 and J usage is TRBJ2-3; the D gene is possibly TRBD1 (6 bases). V dropped 2 bases and J dropped 3 bases, with 12 bases sitting between them. CDR1 is MNHNS, CDR2 SASEGT, per germline. CDR3 length: 15 amino acids. The CDR3 is CASSEHPGATDTQYF. CDR3 nucleotides: TGTGCCAGCAGTGAACATCCAGGGGCGACAGATACGCAGTATTTT.

The rearrangement uses TRBV20-1 and TRBJ2-1; 9 bases agree with TRBD2. Germline assignment: CDR1 DFQATT and CDR2 SNEGSKA (reference sequence). V gave up 1 base and J gave up 8 bases; unmatched junction bases: 9. CDR3 length equals 15 residues. This CDR3 reads CSARVRAGGPDEQFF. In nucleotides, the CDR3 is TGCAGTGCTAGAGTTAGGGCGGGAGGGCCGGATGAGCAGTTCTTC.

This sequence joins TRBV6-1 and TRBJ2-7; maybe TRBD2 (6 bases). CDR1 and CDR2 (germline): MNHNS, SASEGT. This CDR3 contains 16 residues. Trimming removed 2 bases from V and 4 bases from J, with 18 bases in between. The CDR3 sequence is CASSELAAGPSYEQYF. The DNA of the CDR3 is TGTGCCAGCAGTGAATTAGCGGCAGGGCCCTCGTACGAGCAGTACTTC.

This chain joins TRBV11-2 and TRBJ2-5; no firm D call. CDR1 is SGHAT and CDR2 is FQNNGV in the germline V gene. The CDR3 is 13 amino acids. With 8 bases removed from V and 1 base from J, the gap between germline ends came to 11 bases. CDR3 protein: CASRGPVQETQYF. The CDR3 bases are TGTGCCAGCCGAGGTCCAGTCCAAGAGACCCAGTACTTC.

For this clonotype: With a much larger clone just one base away, this may be a read error. The gene calls are TRBV6-8 and TRBJ1-5, with no clear D. The CDR3 is 13 amino acids. Trimming cost V 6 bases and J 1 base, with 7 bases left between them. The germline V gene encodes CDR1 MNHGY and CDR2 SAAAGT. The CDR3: CASRRESNQPQHF. Here the CDR3 DNA reads TGTGCCAGCAGGAGGGAAAGCAATCAGCCCCAGCATTTT.

This clonotype has a handful of counts. The chain carries TRBV2 and TRBJ1-4; possible D gene TRBD1, 6 bases. The CDR3 is made up of 13 amino acids. V was pared by 8 bases and J by 5 bases, with 12 bases between. Germline values: CDR1 SNHLY, CDR2 FYNNEI. The CDR3 is CASQRDINEKLFF. For the CDR3, the DNA is TGTGCCAGCCAACGGGACATAAATGAAAAACTGTTTTTT.

This clonotype was found many times. The chain links TRBV6-1 to TRBJ2-7, with TRBD1 matching 7 bases. Germline trimming cut 8 bases from V and 0 bases from J; bases unmatched to any gene: 7. In germline, CDR1 is MNHNS, CDR2 SASEGT. The CDR3 sequence is 14 residues long. CDR3 bases: TGTGCCAGCGACAGGGCCATCCCCTCCTACGAGCAGTACTTC. Amino acids: CASDRAIPSYEQYF.

This rearrangement joins TRBV20-1 to TRBJ1-1, with D perhaps TRBD1 (6 bases). Trimming left V 6 bases short and J 0 bases short, with 14 bases between. The germline V gene encodes CDR1 DFQATT and CDR2 SNEGSKA (reference sequence). This CDR3 is built from 14 residues. The CDR3 here is CSARTVLMNTEAFF. Here the CDR3 DNA reads TGCAGTGCCCGGACAGTTCTAATGAACACTGAAGCTTTCTTT.

This clonotype was observed a few times. The V and J genes are TRBV7-2 and TRBJ2-7; tentatively, D is TRBD2 (6 bases). The CDR3 sequence is 17 residues long. Trimming left V 2 bases short and J 0 bases short, with 17 bases between. CDR1 SGHTA and CDR2 FQGNSA come from the germline V gene. CDR3 nucleotide sequence: TGTGCCAGCAGCTTACTTGCGGGGAACCGAAACTCCTACGAGCAGTACTTC. Translated: CASSLLAGNRNSYEQYF. The full variable domain, its missing parts supplied by reference TRBV7-2 and TRBJ2-7, is GAGVSQSPSNKVTEKGKDVELRCDPISGHTALYWYRQSLGQGLEFLIYFQGNSAPDKSGLPSDRFSAERTGGSVSTLTIQRTQQEDSAVYLCASSLLAGNRNSYEQYFGPGTRLTVT.

This sequence joins TRBV7-9 and TRBJ1-1; D is unresolved. Germline loops: CDR1 SEHNR, CDR2 FQNEAQ (reference sequence). The CDR3 contains 12 residues. The V and J ends lost 0 bases and 10 bases respectively, with 9 bases between them. The CDR3 DNA is TGTGCCAGCAGCTTAGCAGGGCCCGGAGCTTTCTTT. Amino acid sequence: CASSLAGPGAFF.

The sample holds one count of this clonotype. The V and J genes are TRBV15 and TRBJ2-2; D not resolved. Trimming left V 2 bases short and J 3 bases short, with 7 bases between. There are 14 residues in the CDR3. Germline V lookup: CDR1 LNHNV, CDR2 YYDKDF (reference sequence). CDR3 bases: TGTGCCACCAGCAGACGTGGGTACACCGGGGAGCTGTTTTTT. Protein: CATSRRGYTGELFF.

This clonotype was counted between two and nine times. The chain carries TRBV12-3 or TRBV12-4 and TRBJ2-6, with 7 nucleotides matching TRBD1. V shed 6 bases and J 2 bases; nucleotides not matched to a gene: 4. The CDR3 is 15 amino acids. The CDR3 DNA reads as TGTGCCAGCAGAGGGACAGCACCTGGGGCCAACGTCCTGACTTTC. It encodes CASRGTAPGANVLTF.

In this sample, this clonotype turned up a few times. This chain connects TRBV6-1 to TRBJ2-1; TRBD1 might be the D (5 bases). Germline V gene lookup returns CDR1 MNHNS and CDR2 SASEGT. The CDR3 runs 14 residues. The germline V and J ends were trimmed by 6 bases and 0 bases, with 9 bases remaining between them. In nucleotides, the CDR3 is TGTGCCAGCAGCCAGGACAACTCCTACAATGAGCAGTTCTTC. It translates to CASSQDNSYNEQFF.

The V call is TRBV20-1, the J call TRBJ1-1, with D uncertain. Germline CDR1 DFQATT, CDR2 SNEGSKA (reference sequence). The CDR3 is 11 residues long. The V end lost 3 bases, the J end lost 11 bases, and 13 bases lay between the germline ends. As DNA, the CDR3 is TGCAGTGCTAGGGTTCTTCAGCGGGCTTTCTTT. Protein sequence: CSARVLQRAFF.

J is TRBJ2-7 and V is TRBV7-2; D perhaps matches TRBD1 (5 bases). This CDR3 has 15 amino acids. V dropped 5 bases and J dropped 5 bases, with 19 bases sitting between them. Germline CDR1 SGHTA, CDR2 FQGNSA. The CDR3 DNA follows: TGTGCCAGCAGCCTCCGATCTCAGGGTACCCACGAGCAGTACTTC. This translates into CASSLRSQGTHEQYF.

J is TRBJ1-1 and V is TRBV6-2 or TRBV6-3; D is undetermined. Looked up from germline, CDR1 is MNHEY and CDR2 is SVGEGT. The V gene lost 7 bases and the J gene lost 1 base, with 13 bases spanning the gap. CDR3 length: 14 amino acids. The CDR3, as DNA: TGTGCCAGCACCCCCTGGGAGAGGAACACTGAAGCTTTCTTT. This gives the protein CASTPWERNTEAFF.

This clonotype was picked up a small number of times. The CDR3 sequence: CASSRLAVSNTGELFF. CDR3 nucleotide sequence: TGTGCCAGCAGCCGACTAGCGGTATCGAACACCGGGGAGCTGTTTTTT. The chain is built from TRBV7-2 and TRBJ2-2; 9 nucleotides align to TRBD2. Germline CDR1 and CDR2: SGHTA and FQGNSA. The CDR3 consists of 16 residues. V trimming: 5 bases; J trimming: 0 bases; junction bases outside the gene matches: 4.